This is a list of T cell receptor beta chains from one sample in a study of read filtering for tumor transcriptome and immune sequencing. TCRdb processed the reads anew with MiXCR; each CDR3 protein has one entry. The profile shows over 80,000 distinct CDR3 sequences, roughly an eighth of them singletons. Sequencing used a population of CD138-negative cells sorted from bone marrow. These receptors were obtained from a donor over 35 with multiple myeloma. The CDR3 runs from the conserved cysteine through the conserved F or W. A D gene is named only where the DNA matches it firmly. Not every row has a clone size; where given, it reads once, few, many or a size class.

v_gene	j_gene	abundance	len	d_gene	CDR3nt	CDR3aa
TRBV28	TRBJ2-1	many	12	NA	TGTGCCAGCAGTTCCGTCTACAATGAGCAGTTCTTC	CASSSVYNEQFF
TRBV6-5	TRBJ1-6	many	15	NA	TGTGCCAGCAGTTACGACAGACCCTATAATTCACCCCTCCACTTT	CASSYDRPYNSPLHF
TRBV5-6	TRBJ2-2	many	18	TRBD1	TGTGCCAGCAGCTTGGTGGCAGGGGGCGTGGTAGCCACCGGGGAGCTGTTTTTT	CASSLVAGGVVATGELFF
TRBV6-6	TRBJ1-2	few	12	NA	TGTGCCACAGGAGGAGAAAACTATGGCTACACCTTC	CATGGENYGYTF
TRBV19	TRBJ2-1	NA	15	NA	TGTGCCAGTAGTATGGAGGGGGTGTCCAGCAATGAGCAGTTCTTC	CASSMEGVSSNEQFF
TRBV12-3/TRBV12-4	TRBJ1-4	NA	14	NA	TGTGCCAGCAACAGGCAGGGTTGGGGTGAAAAACGGTTTTTT	CASNRQGWGEKRFF
TRBV2	TRBJ2-5	NA	12	NA	TGTGCCAGCAGTTGGGACCGGGAGACCCAGTACTTC	CASSWDRETQYF
TRBV5-1	TRBJ2-6	few	13	NA	TGCGCCAGCAGCTTCGACTTAACGGACGTCCTGACTTTC	CASSFDLTDVLTF
TRBV18	TRBJ1-1	many	15	TRBD1	TGTGCCAGCTCACCGACAGGGGTTGGGAGCACTGAAGCTTTCTTT	CASSPTGVGSTEAFF
TRBV20-1	TRBJ1-6	once	12	NA	TGCGGTGCAGAGGAAGGGGGGCGTGAAGCTCTCTTT	CGAEEGGREALF
TRBV29-1	TRBJ2-2	many	13	NA	TGCAGCGGGACGGCGGAGGGCACCGGGGAGCTGTTTTTT	CSGTAEGTGELFF
TRBV20-1	TRBJ2-1	many	14	NA	TGCAGTGCCCCTTCTCGGACAGTCGACAATGAGCAGTTCTTC	CSAPSRTVDNEQFF
TRBV20-1	TRBJ2-1	many	14	TRBD2	TGCAGTGCTAGACTAGCGGGAGGTCACAATGAGCAGTTCTTC	CSARLAGGHNEQFF
TRBV29-1	TRBJ2-2	many	16	TRBD2	TGCAGCGTTAGGAGCGGGAGGGCCTCTATTACCGGGGAGCTGTTTTTT	CSVRSGRASITGELFF
TRBV20-1	TRBJ2-5	many	12	TRBD1	TGCAGTGCTTTTACAGGGGGAGAGACCCAGTACTTC	CSAFTGGETQYF
TRBV19	TRBJ1-5	many	15	TRBD1	TGTGCCAGTAGTACGGGGGGACAGAACAATCAGCCCCAGCATTTT	CASSTGGQNNQPQHF
TRBV12-3/TRBV12-4	TRBJ1-1	many	13	TRBD1	TGTGCCAGCAGTTTAAGGACAGGAGCTGAAGCTTTCTTT	CASSLRTGAEAFF
TRBV21-1	TRBJ2-5	many	17	NA	TGTGCCATGAGGAGATTCGAGCGGGAGGGGCTGGAGGAGACCCAGTACTTC	CAMRRFEREGLEETQYF
TRBV7-9	TRBJ1-4	NA	14	TRBD1	TGTGCCAGCAGTTACCGACAGGGCGGTGAAAAACTGTTTTTT	CASSYRQGGEKLFF
TRBV7-3	TRBJ2-2	many	16	TRBD2	TGTGCCAGCACGTCGAGTAGGCTAGCGGGAGCCGGGGAGCTGTTTTTT	CASTSSRLAGAGELFF
TRBV19	TRBJ1-2	few	12	NA	TGTGCCAGTAGTATAGGGGCAGATGGCTGCACCTTC	CASSIGADGCTF
TRBV29-1	TRBJ2-3	few	15	NA	TGCAGCGTTGATCCCGCAGGGGGGGGCACAGATACGCAGTATTTT	CSVDPAGGGTDTQYF
TRBV27	TRBJ2-4	many	13	NA	TGTGCCAGCAGTCTGGGGGCAGGGGCGCCCAAGTACTTC	CASSLGAGAPKYF
TRBV7-8	TRBJ2-2	few	12	NA	TGTGCCAGCAGTACGAACACCGGGGAGCTGTTTTTT	CASSTNTGELFF
TRBV5-1	TRBJ2-1	many	17	NA	TGCGCCAGCAGCTTAGCGACAGACGAGAGCTCCTACAATGAGCAGTTCTTC	CASSLATDESSYNEQFF
TRBV10-3	TRBJ2-5	many	14	NA	TGTGCCATCAGCCCCGGACCTGAGCAGGGGACCCAGTACTTC	CAISPGPEQGTQYF
TRBV6-5	TRBJ1-1	many	14	NA	TGTGCCAGCAGTTACTGGCAGGGGTCCACTGAAGCTTTCTTT	CASSYWQGSTEAFF
TRBV6-1	TRBJ2-4	few	13	NA	TGTGCCAGCAGTGAAAGGACGACGAACATTCAGTACTTC	CASSERTTNIQYF
TRBV6-1	TRBJ2-5	NA	15	TRBD1	TGTGCCAGCAGTGAAGAGCAGGGGGTTTGGGAGACCCAGTACTTC	CASSEEQGVWETQYF
TRBV28	TRBJ1-2	NA	12	NA	TGTGCCAGCAGTTCTCAGAACTATGGCTACACCTTC	CASSSQNYGYTF
TRBV3-1	TRBJ2-2	many	15	NA	TGTGCCAGCAGCTTGGGGACGGTGAACACCGGGGAGCTGTTTTTT	CASSLGTVNTGELFF
TRBV29-1	TRBJ2-2	many	15	NA	TGCAGCGTTGAAGATCTCGACGGGACCACCGGGGAGCTGTTTTTT	CSVEDLDGTTGELFF
TRBV6-5	TRBJ1-5	many	15	NA	TGTGCCAGCAGTTACTCTGGAAATAGCAATCAGCCCCAGCATTTT	CASSYSGNSNQPQHF
TRBV20-1	TRBJ2-5	NA	12	NA	TGCAGTGCCCGGACTACCGGGGAGACCCAGTACTTC	CSARTTGETQYF
TRBV6-6	TRBJ2-7	many	15	NA	TGTGCCAGCAGTCAACTCATTAACCCCATGGGCGAGCAGTACTTC	CASSQLINPMGEQYF
TRBV15	TRBJ2-1	many	17	TRBD2	TGTGCCACCAGCAGGGGGACTAGCGGGAGGGCCGGGAATGAGCAGTTCTTC	CATSRGTSGRAGNEQFF
TRBV6-5	TRBJ2-1	many	15	NA	TGTGCCAGCAGACCCCAGGGGGGCTCCTACAATGAGCAGTTCTTC	CASRPQGGSYNEQFF